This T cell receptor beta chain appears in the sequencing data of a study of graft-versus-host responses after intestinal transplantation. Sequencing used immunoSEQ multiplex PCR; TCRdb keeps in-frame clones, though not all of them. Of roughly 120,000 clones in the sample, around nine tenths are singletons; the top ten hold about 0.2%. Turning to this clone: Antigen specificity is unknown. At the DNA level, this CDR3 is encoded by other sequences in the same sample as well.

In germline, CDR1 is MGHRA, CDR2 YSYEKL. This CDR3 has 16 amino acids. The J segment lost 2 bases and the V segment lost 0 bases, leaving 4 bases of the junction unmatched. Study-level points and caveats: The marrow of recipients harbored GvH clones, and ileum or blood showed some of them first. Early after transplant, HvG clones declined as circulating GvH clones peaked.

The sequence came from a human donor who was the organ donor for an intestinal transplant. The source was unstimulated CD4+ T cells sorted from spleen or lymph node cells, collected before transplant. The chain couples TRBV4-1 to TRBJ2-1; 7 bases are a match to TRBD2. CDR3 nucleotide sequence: TGCGCCAGCAGCCAAGATCTGGCGGGAGCCTACAATGAGCAGTTCTTC. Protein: CASSQDLAGAYNEQFF.